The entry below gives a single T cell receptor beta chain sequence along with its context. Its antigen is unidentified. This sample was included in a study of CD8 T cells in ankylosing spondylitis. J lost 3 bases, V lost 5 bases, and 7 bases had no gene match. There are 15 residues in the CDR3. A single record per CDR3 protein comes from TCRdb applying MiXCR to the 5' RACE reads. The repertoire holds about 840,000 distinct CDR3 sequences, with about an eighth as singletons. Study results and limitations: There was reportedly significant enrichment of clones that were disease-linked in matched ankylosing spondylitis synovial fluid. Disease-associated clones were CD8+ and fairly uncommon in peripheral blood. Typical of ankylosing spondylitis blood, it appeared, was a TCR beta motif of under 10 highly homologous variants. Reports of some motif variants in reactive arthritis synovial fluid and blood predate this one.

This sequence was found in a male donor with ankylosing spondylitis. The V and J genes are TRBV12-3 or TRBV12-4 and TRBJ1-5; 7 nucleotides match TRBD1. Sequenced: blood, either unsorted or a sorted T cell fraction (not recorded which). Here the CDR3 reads CASSLQGTYNQPQHF. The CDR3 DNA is TGTGCCAGCAGTCTACAGGGGACCTACAATCAGCCCCAGCATTTT.